This T cell receptor beta chain stems from a study of neurological immune-mediated disorders. This clonotype has at least ten counts. V shed 10 bases and J shed 3 bases, with 13 bases lying between them. CDR3 length equals 14 residues. The V gene's germline CDR1 is MNHNS and CDR2 SASEGT. One entry per CDR3 protein results from TCRdb running MiXCR on the 5' RACE reads. The sample has some 19,000 distinct CDR3 sequences, about 15% seen once; the top ten hold over 12%. Sequenced sample: PBMCs. The chain is built from TRBV6-1 and TRBJ2-6; no clear D gene. This TCR derives from a female donor with HTLV-1-associated myelopathy (HAM/TSP). The CDR3 coding sequence is TGTGCCATCGACCGGGTCGGTGGGGCCAACGTCCTGACTTTC. Protein sequence: CAIDRVGGANVLTF.